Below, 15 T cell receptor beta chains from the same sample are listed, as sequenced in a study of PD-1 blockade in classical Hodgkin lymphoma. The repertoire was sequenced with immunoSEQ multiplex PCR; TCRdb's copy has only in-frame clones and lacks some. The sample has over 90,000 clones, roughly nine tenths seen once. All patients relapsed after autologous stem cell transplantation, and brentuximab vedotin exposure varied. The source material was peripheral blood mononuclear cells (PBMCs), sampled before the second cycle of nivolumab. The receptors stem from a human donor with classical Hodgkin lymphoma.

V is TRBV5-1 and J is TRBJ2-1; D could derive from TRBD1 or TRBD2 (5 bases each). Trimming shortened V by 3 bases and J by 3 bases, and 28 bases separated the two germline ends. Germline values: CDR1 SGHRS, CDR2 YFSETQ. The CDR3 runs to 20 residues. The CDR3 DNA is TGCGCCAGCAGCTCTGGTTACCTGACAGCTAGGGCTAGCCGCTACAATGAGCAGTTCTTC. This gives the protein CASSSGYLTARASRYNEQFF.

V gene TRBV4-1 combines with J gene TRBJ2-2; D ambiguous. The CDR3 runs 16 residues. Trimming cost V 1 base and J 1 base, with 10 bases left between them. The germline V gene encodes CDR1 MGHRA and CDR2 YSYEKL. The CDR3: CASSQVNYQNTGELFF. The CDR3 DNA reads TGCGCCAGCAGCCAAGTAAACTACCAGAACACCGGGGAGCTGTTTTTT.

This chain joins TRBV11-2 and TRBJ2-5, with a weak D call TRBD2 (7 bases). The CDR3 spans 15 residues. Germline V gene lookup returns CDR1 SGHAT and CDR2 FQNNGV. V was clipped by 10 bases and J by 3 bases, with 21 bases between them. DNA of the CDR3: TGTGCCACCACCTTCTGGGGGGGCGGAAAAGAGACCCAGTACTTC. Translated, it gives CATTFWGGGKETQYF.

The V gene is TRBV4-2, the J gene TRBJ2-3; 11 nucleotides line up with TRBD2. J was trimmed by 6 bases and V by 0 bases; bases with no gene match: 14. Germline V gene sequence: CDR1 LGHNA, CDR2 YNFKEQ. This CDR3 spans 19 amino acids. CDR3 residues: CASSQEFSPLLAGADTQYF. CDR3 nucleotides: TGTGCCAGCAGCCAAGAGTTCTCTCCACTACTAGCGGGAGCGGATACGCAGTATTTT.

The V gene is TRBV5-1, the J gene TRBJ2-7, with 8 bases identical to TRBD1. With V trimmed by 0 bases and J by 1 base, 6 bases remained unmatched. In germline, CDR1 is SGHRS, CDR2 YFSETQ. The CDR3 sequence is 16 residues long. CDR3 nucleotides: TGCGCCAGCAGCTTGGGGGGACAGGAAGCATCCTACGAGCAGTACTTC. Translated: CASSLGGQEASYEQYF.

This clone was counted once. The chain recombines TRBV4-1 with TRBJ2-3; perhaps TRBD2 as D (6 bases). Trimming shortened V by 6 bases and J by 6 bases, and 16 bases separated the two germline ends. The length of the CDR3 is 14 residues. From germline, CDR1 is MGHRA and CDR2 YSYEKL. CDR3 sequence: CASSPLANPDTQYF. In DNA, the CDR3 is TGCGCCAGCAGTCCACTAGCAAATCCGGATACGCAGTATTTT.

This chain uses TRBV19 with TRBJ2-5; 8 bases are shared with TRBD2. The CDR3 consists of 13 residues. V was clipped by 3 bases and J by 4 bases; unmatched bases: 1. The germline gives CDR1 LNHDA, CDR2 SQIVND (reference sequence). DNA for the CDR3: TGTGCCAGTAGTATCCTAGCGGGAGAGACCCAGTACTTC. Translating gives CASSILAGETQYF.

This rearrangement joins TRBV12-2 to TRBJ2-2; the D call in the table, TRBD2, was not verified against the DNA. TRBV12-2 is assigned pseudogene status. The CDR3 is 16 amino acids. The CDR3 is CASRFEGTSGTGELFF. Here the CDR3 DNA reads TGTGCAAGTCGCTTTGAGGGGACTAGCGGGACCGGGGAGCTGTTTTTT.

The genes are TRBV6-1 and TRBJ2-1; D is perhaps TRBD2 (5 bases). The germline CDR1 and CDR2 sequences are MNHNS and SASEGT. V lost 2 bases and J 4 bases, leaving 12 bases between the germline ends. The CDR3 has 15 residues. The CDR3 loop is CASSESGKRYNEQFF. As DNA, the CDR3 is TGTGCCAGCAGTGAATCCGGTAAGCGGTACAATGAGCAGTTCTTC.

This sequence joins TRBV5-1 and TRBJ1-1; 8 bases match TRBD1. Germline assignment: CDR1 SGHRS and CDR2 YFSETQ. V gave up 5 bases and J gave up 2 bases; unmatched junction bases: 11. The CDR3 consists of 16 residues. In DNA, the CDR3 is TGCGCCAGCAGTCAAAGGGGACAGGTCTTCAACACTGAAGCTTTCTTT. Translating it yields CASSQRGQVFNTEAFF. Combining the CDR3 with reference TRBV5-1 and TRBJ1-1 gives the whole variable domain KAGVTQTPRYLIKTRGQQVTLSCSPISGHRSVSWYQQTPGQGLQFLFEYFSETQRNKGNFPGRFSGRQFSNSRSEMNVSTLELGDSALYLCASSQRGQVFNTEAFFGQGTRLTVV.

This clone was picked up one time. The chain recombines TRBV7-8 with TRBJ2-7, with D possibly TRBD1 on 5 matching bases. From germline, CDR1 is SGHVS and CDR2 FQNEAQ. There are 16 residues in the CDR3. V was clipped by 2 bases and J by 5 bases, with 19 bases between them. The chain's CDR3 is CASSLRGQGVVHEQYF. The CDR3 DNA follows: TGTGCCAGCAGCTTAAGGGGCCAGGGTGTTGTTCACGAGCAGTACTTC. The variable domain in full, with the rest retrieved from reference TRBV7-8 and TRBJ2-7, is GAGVSQSPRYKVAKRGQDVALRCDPISGHVSLFWYQQALGQGPEFLTYFQNEAQLDKSGLPSDRFFAERPEGSVSTLKIQRTQQEDSAVYLCASSLRGQGVVHEQYFGPGTRLTVT.

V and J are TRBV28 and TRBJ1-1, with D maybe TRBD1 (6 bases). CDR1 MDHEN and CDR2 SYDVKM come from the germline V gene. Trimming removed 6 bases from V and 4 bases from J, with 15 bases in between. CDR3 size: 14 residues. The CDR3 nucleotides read TGTGCCAGCAGCTCTACAGGGCTTGCCACTGAAGCTTTCTTT. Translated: CASSSTGLATEAFF.

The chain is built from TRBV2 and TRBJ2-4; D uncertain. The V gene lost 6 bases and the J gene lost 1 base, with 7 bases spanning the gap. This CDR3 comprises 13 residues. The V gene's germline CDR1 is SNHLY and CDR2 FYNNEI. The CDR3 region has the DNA TGTGCCAGCAGGGGTGGGGCCAAAAACATTCAGTACTTC. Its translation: CASRGGAKNIQYF.

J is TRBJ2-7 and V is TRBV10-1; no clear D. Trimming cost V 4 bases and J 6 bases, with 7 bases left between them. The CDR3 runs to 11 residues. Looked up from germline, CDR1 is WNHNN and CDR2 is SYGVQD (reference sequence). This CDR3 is CASSGPGEQYF. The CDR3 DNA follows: TGCGCCAGCAGTGGACCGGGCGAGCAGTACTTC.

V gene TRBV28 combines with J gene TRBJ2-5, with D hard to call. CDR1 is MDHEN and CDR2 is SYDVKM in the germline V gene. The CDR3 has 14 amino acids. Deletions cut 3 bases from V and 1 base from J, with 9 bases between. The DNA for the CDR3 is TGTGCCAGCAGTTTTGGTGGGCGCCAAGAGACCCAGTACTTC. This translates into CASSFGGRQETQYF.